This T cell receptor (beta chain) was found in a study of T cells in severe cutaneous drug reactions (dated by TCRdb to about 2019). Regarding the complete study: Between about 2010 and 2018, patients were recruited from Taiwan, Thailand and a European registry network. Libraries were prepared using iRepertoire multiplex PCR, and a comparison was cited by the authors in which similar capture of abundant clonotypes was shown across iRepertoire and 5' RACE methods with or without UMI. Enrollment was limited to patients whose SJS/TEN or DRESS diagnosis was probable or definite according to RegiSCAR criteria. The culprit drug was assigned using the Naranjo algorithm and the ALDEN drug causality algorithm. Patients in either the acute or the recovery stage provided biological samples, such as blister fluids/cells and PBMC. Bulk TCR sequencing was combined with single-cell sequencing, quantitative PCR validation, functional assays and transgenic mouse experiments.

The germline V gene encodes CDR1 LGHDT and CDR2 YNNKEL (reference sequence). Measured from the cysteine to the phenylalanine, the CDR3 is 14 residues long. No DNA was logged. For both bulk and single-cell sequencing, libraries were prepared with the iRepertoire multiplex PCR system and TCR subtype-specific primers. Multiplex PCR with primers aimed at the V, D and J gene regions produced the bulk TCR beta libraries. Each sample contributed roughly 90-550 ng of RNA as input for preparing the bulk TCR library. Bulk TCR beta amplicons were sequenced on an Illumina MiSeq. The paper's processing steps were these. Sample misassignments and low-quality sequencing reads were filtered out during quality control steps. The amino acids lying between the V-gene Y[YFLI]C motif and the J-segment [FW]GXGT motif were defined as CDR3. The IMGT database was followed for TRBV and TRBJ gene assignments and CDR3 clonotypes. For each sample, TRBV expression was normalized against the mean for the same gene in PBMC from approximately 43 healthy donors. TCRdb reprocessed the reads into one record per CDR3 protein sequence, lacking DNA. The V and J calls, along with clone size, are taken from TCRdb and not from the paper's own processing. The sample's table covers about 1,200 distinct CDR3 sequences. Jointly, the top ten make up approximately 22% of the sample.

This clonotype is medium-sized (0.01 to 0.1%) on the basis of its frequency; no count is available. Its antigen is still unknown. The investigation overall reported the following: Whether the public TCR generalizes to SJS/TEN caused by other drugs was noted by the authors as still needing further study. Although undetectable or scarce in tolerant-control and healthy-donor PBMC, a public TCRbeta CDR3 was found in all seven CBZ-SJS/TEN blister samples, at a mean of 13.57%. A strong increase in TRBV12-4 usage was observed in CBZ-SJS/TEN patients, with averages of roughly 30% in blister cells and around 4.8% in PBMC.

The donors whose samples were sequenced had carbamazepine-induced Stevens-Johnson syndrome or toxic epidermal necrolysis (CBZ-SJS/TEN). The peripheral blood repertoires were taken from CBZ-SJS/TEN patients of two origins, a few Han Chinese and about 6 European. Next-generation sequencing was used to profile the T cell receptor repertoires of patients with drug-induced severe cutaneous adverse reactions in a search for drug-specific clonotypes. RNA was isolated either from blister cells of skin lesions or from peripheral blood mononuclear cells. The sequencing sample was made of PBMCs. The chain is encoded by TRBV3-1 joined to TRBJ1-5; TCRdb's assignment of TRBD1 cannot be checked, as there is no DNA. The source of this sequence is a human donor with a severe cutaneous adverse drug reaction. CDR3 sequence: CASSPGQGNQPQHF.